Presented here are 32 T cell receptor beta chains from one specimen sequenced in a study of cytomegalovirus exposure and HLA in healthy donors. The primer mix had 60 Vbeta and 13 Jbeta primers. TCRdb's copy holds only in-frame clones and misses some; the assay was immunoSEQ multiplex PCR. Of around 58,000 clones detected, roughly 80% appear once; the ten largest clones hold more than 5%. The sequencing sample was made of PBMCs. These receptors were collected from a male donor in good health and CMV-seropositive.

The chain combines TRBV27 with TRBJ2-7, with 12 bases fitting TRBD2. The germline gives CDR1 MNHEY, CDR2 SMNVEV (reference sequence). This CDR3 has 16 amino acids. With V trimmed by 2 bases and J by 2 bases, 4 bases remained unmatched. The chain's CDR3 is CASSLLAGGSPYEQYF. The CDR3, as DNA: TGTGCCAGCAGTTTACTAGCGGGGGGGAGCCCCTACGAGCAGTACTTC.

This clone was seen more than once but under ten times. V and J are TRBV30 and TRBJ2-7; D not resolved. Germline assignment: CDR1 GTSNPN and CDR2 SVGIG (reference sequence). The CDR3 extends over 15 amino acids. V was cut by 5 bases and J by 1 base, with 18 bases left in between. In nucleotides, the CDR3 is TGTGCCTGGGGCAAGAGGAACAAAGGATCCTACGAGCAGTACTTC. Its protein product is CAWGKRNKGSYEQYF.

The chain combines TRBV30 with TRBJ1-5; tentative D call: TRBD1 (6 bases). CDR3 length: 14 residues. V gave up 0 bases and J gave up 9 bases, with 15 bases separating them. CDR1 and CDR2 from the germline V gene are GTSNPN and SVGIG (reference sequence). For the CDR3, the DNA is TGTGCCTGGAGTGTGGACAGCGGCTTGGTGCCCCAGCATTTT. Its translation: CAWSVDSGLVPQHF.

The rearrangement joins TRBV27 to TRBJ1-2; D gene unclear. Trimming left V 0 bases short and J 8 bases short, with 7 bases between. Germline assignment: CDR1 MNHEY and CDR2 SMNVEV (reference sequence). The CDR3 sequence is 12 residues long. The CDR3 nucleotides are TGTGCCAGCAGTTTATCGGGCAGGGGCTACACCTTC. It codes for CASSLSGRGYTF.

The rearrangement joins TRBV28 to TRBJ2-1; maybe TRBD2 (6 bases). V lost 10 bases and J 0 bases, leaving 16 bases between the germline ends. CDR1 and CDR2 (germline): MDHEN, SYDVKM. This CDR3 has 15 amino acids. The CDR3 DNA is TGTGCCACGCGGGGCGGTGGGAGCTCCTACAATGAGCAGTTCTTC. As protein: CATRGGGSSYNEQFF.

The table lists this clone with a few counts. The J gene is TRBJ2-7, the V gene TRBV6-5; 7 nucleotides line up with TRBD2. Per germline, CDR1 MNHEY and CDR2 SVGAGI. V was clipped by 2 bases and J by 2 bases; unmatched bases: 3. CDR3 size: 14 residues. In nucleotides, the CDR3 is TGTGCCAGCAGTTACGGGGGAGGGGCCTACGAGCAGTACTTC. Its translation is CASSYGGGAYEQYF.

This chain uses TRBV28 with TRBJ1-2; 7 bases agree with TRBD1. Germline CDR1 reads MDHEN; CDR2 reads SYDVKM. The ends lost 9 bases at V and 8 bases at J; junction bases unmatched: 9. The CDR3 sequence is 12 residues long. CDR3 nucleotides: TGTGCCAGTGTGGAGGGGGCTTGGGGCTACACCTTC. Translated: CASVEGAWGYTF.

This clone has a handful of counts. This rearrangement joins TRBV20-1 to TRBJ2-5; no reliable D call. The CDR3 runs to 11 residues. Germline V CDR1 and CDR2: DFQATT, SNEGSKA (reference sequence). V lost 3 bases, J lost 5 bases, and 7 bases lay in between. CDR3 sequence reads: CSASRAETQYF. The CDR3 DNA is TGCAGTGCTAGTAGAGCGGAGACCCAGTACTTC.

The gene calls are TRBV9 and TRBJ2-7, with 13 nucleotides matching TRBD2. This CDR3 spans 14 amino acids. Losses at the gene ends were 3 bases for V and 7 bases for J; bases not matched to a gene: 4. Germline CDR1 is SGDLS and CDR2 is YYNGEE. The CDR3 here is CASSATSGGYEQYF. CDR3 nucleotides: TGTGCCAGCAGCGCGACTAGCGGGGGGTATGAGCAGTACTTC. The variable domain in full, completed from reference TRBV9 and TRBJ2-7, reads DSGVTQTPKHLITATGQRVTLRCSPRSGDLSVYWYQQSLDQGLQFLIQYYNGEERAKGNILERFSAQQFPDLHSELNLSSLELGDSALYFCASSATSGGYEQYFGPGTRLTVT.

This rearrangement joins TRBV30 to TRBJ1-4; 11 bases match TRBD1. V was clipped by 1 base and J by 7 bases; unmatched bases: 5. The germline V gene encodes CDR1 GTSNPN and CDR2 SVGIG (reference sequence). CDR3 length: 15 amino acids. The DNA of the CDR3 is TGTGCCTGGAGTGCTGGAGGGACAGGGGGTGAAAAACTGTTTTTT. Amino acid sequence: CAWSAGGTGGEKLFF.

The CDR3 DNA reads TGTGCCAGCAGTGTCCTCTCCTACGAGCAGTACTTC. This sequence encodes CASSVLSYEQYF. The V call is TRBV2, the J call TRBJ2-7; D is ambiguous. Per germline, CDR1 SNHLY and CDR2 FYNNEI. V was pared by 4 bases and J by 0 bases, with 4 bases between. This CDR3 is built from 12 residues.

The chain combines TRBV18 with TRBJ2-5, with D perhaps TRBD1 (5 bases). With the DNA end fitting TRBJ2-7 better, the J assignment may be wrong. There are 12 residues in the CDR3. CDR1 and CDR2 (germline): KGHSH, LQKENI. CDR3 nucleotide sequence: TGTGCCAGCTCACGGACACTCTACGAGCAGTACTTC. Translated: CASSRTLYEQYF.

Only one count was recorded for this clone. The CDR3 bases are TGTGCCAGCAGTTACGGACAGGGAGGCTACACCTTC. This sequence encodes CASSYGQGGYTF. V and J are TRBV6-6 and TRBJ1-2, with 8 positions matching TRBD1. Germline CDR1 reads MNHNY; CDR2 reads SVGAGI (reference sequence). Germline trimming cut 2 bases from V and 8 bases from J; bases unmatched to any gene: 1. CDR3 length: 12 amino acids.

V gene TRBV9 combines with J gene TRBJ1-2, with 10 bases lining up with TRBD1. Germline-derived CDR1 and CDR2 are SGDLS and YYNGEE. J was trimmed by 6 bases and V by 3 bases; bases with no gene match: 2. The CDR3 runs 13 residues. The CDR3 loop reads CASSEGTGDGYTF. CDR3 nucleotides: TGTGCCAGCAGCGAGGGGACAGGGGATGGCTACACCTTC.

About this clone itself: Other DNA sequences in the sample encode the same CDR3. The CDR3 sequence: CASSIGTGWSYGYTF. The CDR3 DNA sequence: TGTGCCAGTAGTATTGGGACAGGGTGGTCCTATGGCTACACCTTC. This chain links TRBV19 with TRBJ1-2, with 9 bases fitting TRBD1. The V and J ends lost 3 bases and 4 bases, in that order; junction bases with no gene match: 6. The germline V gene has CDR1 LNHDA and CDR2 SQIVND (reference sequence). The CDR3 runs to 15 residues.

The chain is built from TRBV10-3 and TRBJ2-3; TRBD2 matches 8 bases. This CDR3 is 15 amino acids long. CDR1 ENHRY and CDR2 SYGVKD come from the germline V gene. Germline trimming cut 3 bases from V and 0 bases from J; bases unmatched to any gene: 2. CDR3 sequence (DNA): TGTGCCATCAGTGAACAGCGGGGGAGCACAGATACGCAGTATTTT. It encodes CAISEQRGSTDTQYF.

This chain joins TRBV19 and TRBJ1-6; D is unclear. Germline assignment: CDR1 LNHDA and CDR2 SQIVND (reference sequence). Between the trimmed V and J ends, which lost 6 bases and 7 bases, there was a span of 13 bases. This CDR3 region has 14 residues. The DNA of the CDR3 is TGTGCCAGTAGCCGCCTCGCGGGAAATTCACCCCTCCACTTT. Residues: CASSRLAGNSPLHF.

This clone was detected a few times. The CDR3 coding sequence is TGTGCCAGCAGCTTAAATATAGCCGACGAGCAGTACTTC. As protein: CASSLNIADEQYF. The gene calls are TRBV7-2 and TRBJ2-7; D gene unclear. The CDR3 length is 13 residues. Trimming stripped 2 bases from V and 5 bases from J, with 10 bases between. The V gene's germline CDR1 is SGHTA and CDR2 FQGNSA.

Of note for this clone: One end of the junction does not line up with germline, which may come from a read error. The V call is TRBV2, the J call TRBJ1-3; D is ambiguous. The CDR3 extends over 15 amino acids. The germline CDR1 and CDR2 sequences are SNHLY and FYNNEI. The CDR3 sequence is CASREGRSSGNTIYF. DNA of the CDR3: TGTGCCAGCAGGGAAGGAAGGAGCTCTGGAAACACCATATATTTT.

The chain joins TRBV2 to TRBJ2-1; the match to TRBD2 covers 13 bases. CDR3 length equals 13 residues. V shed 10 bases and J 8 bases; nucleotides not matched to a gene: 5. In germline, CDR1 is SNHLY, CDR2 FYNNEI. DNA for the CDR3: TGTGCCACAGGGACTAGCGGGGTGGATGAGCAGTTCTTC. Translation: CATGTSGVDEQFF.

The chain is built from TRBV7-8 and TRBJ1-2; D unclear. Trimming took 5 bases from V and 4 from J, leaving 11 bases between them. Germline assignment: CDR1 SGHVS and CDR2 FQNEAQ. The CDR3 covers 13 residues. The DNA for the CDR3 is TGTGCCAGCAGCCGAGGGTTTACCTATGGCTACACCTTC. It codes for CASSRGFTYGYTF.

This sequence joins TRBV5-1 and TRBJ2-5; a weak D match, TRBD2 (6 bases). The J call may be mistaken, given a closer DNA end match to TRBJ2-7. The CDR3 runs to 15 residues. Per the germline V gene, CDR1 is SGHRS and CDR2 is YFSETQ. The CDR3, as DNA: TGCGCCAGCAGCTTGAGACTCGGGAGCCCCTACGAGCAGTACTTC. Translated, it gives CASSLRLGSPYEQYF.

The chain recombines TRBV27 with TRBJ2-7; the match to TRBD1 covers 9 bases. CDR1 MNHEY and CDR2 SMNVEV come from the germline V gene (reference sequence). Trimming at V came to 4 bases and at J to 5 bases, leaving 18 bases not matched to a gene. This CDR3 region has 18 residues. CDR3 sequence reads: CASSSLMGGRTGADEQYF. CDR3 nucleotides: TGTGCCAGCAGTTCTCTTATGGGAGGCAGGACAGGGGCTGACGAGCAGTACTTC.

V gene TRBV7-6 combines with J gene TRBJ1-4, with 7 bases that match TRBD1. CDR1 is SGHVS and CDR2 is FNYEAQ in the germline V gene. The CDR3 totals 15 residues. V lost 5 bases to trimming and J lost 5 bases; unmatched junction nucleotides: 8. The CDR3 nucleotides are TGTGCCAGCAGCCTGAGGACAGGCTTAAATGAAAAACTGTTTTTT. Protein sequence: CASSLRTGLNEKLFF. Combining the CDR3 with reference TRBV7-6 and TRBJ1-4 gives the whole variable domain GAGVSQSPRYKVTKRGQDVALRCDPISGHVSLYWYRQALGQGPEFLTYFNYEAQQDKSGLPNDRFSAERPEGSISTLTIQRTEQRDSAMYRCASSLRTGLNEKLFFGSGTQLSVL.

The chain's CDR3 is CASSPRSGQTYNEQFF. CDR3 in DNA: TGTGCCAGCAGCCCTAGATCGGGACAGACCTACAATGAGCAGTTCTTC. The J gene is TRBJ2-1, the V gene TRBV11-3; TRBD1 matches 7 bases. This CDR3 is 16 amino acids long. Germline loops: CDR1 SGHNT, CDR2 YENEEA. With 5 bases clipped from V and 2 bases from J, the junction kept 9 bases outside the gene matches.

The chain links TRBV4-3 to TRBJ2-3, with D possibly TRBD2 on 5 matching bases. Germline V gene data show CDR1 as LGHNA and CDR2 as YSLEER. This CDR3 spans 15 amino acids. V lost 0 bases and J 5 bases, leaving 12 bases between the germline ends. The CDR3 loop reads CASSQDRGSQDTQYF. The DNA for the CDR3 is TGCGCCAGCAGCCAAGACCGGGGTTCTCAAGATACGCAGTATTTT.

This chain links TRBV5-4 with TRBJ2-7, with 10 bases that match TRBD1. In germline, CDR1 is SGHNT, CDR2 YYREEE (reference sequence). Trimming took 4 bases from V and 4 from J; bases not matched to a gene: 5. This CDR3 is 14 amino acids long. CDR3 sequence reads: CASSPDRGRYEQYF. CDR3 DNA sequence: TGTGCCAGCAGCCCTGACAGGGGGCGGTACGAGCAGTACTTC.

In the case of this clone: The same CDR3 is also encoded by other DNA sequences in this sample. V usage is TRBV19 and J usage is TRBJ2-3; 10 bases fit TRBD2. Trimming removed 6 bases from V and 6 bases from J; junction bases left unmatched: 0. Germline V gives CDR1 LNHDA, CDR2 SQIVND (reference sequence). CDR3 length equals 12 residues. This CDR3 reads CASRLAGDTQYF. CDR3 bases: TGTGCCAGTAGACTAGCGGGGGATACGCAGTATTTT.

This clone was counted once. The chain carries TRBV6-5 and TRBJ2-3, with a tentative D call TRBD1 (6 bases). V lost 4 bases, J lost 2 bases, and 10 bases lay in between. Per germline, CDR1 MNHEY and CDR2 SVGAGI. The CDR3 is 14 residues long. The CDR3 nucleotides are TGTGCCAGCAGTTTCAGGGGAGACACAGATACGCAGTATTTT. It is translated as CASSFRGDTDTQYF.

The rearrangement links TRBV7-8 to TRBJ1-1; tentative D call: TRBD1 (6 bases). V lost 4 bases and J 1 base, leaving 7 bases between the germline ends. The germline V gene has CDR1 SGHVS and CDR2 FQNEAQ. The length of the CDR3 is 13 residues. This chain's CDR3 is CASSSRGNTEAFF. The CDR3 DNA follows: TGTGCCAGCAGCTCCAGGGGGAACACTGAAGCTTTCTTT.

A single count supports this clone. The rearrangement uses TRBV2 and TRBJ1-4; 7 bases match TRBD1. The CDR3 has 16 amino acids. Trimming at V came to 5 bases and at J to 4 bases, leaving 10 bases not matched to a gene. The V gene's germline CDR1 is SNHLY and CDR2 FYNNEI. CDR3 DNA: TGTGCCAGCAGTTACCTCCAGACAGGGAATAATGAAAAACTGTTTTTT. Protein sequence: CASSYLQTGNNEKLFF.

The chain has TRBV7-9 and TRBJ2-2, with 7 bases aligning to TRBD1. CDR3 length equals 16 residues. V was clipped by 5 bases and J by 2 bases; unmatched bases: 8. Germline V gives CDR1 SEHNR, CDR2 FQNEAQ (reference sequence). CDR3 nucleotides: TGTGCCAGCAGCCAACGGGACAGCGGAAACACCGGGGAGCTGTTTTTT. It encodes CASSQRDSGNTGELFF.